The 30 T cell receptor beta chains reported below all come from one sample, sequenced in a study of graft-versus-host responses after intestinal transplantation. This table comes from immunoSEQ multiplex PCR, and its TCRdb copy is limited to in-frame clones, with some not included. The repertoire holds around 100,000 clones, about 90% seen once, with over 0.75% in the top ten. For these receptors, no antigen is known. Here the sequenced sample was unstimulated CD4+ T cells sorted from spleen or lymph node cells, taken before transplant. The receptors here all came from a human donor who was the organ donor for an intestinal transplant.

This rearrangement joins TRBV18 to TRBJ2-7; D remains ambiguous. This CDR3 contains 13 residues. Germline CDR1 KGHSH, CDR2 LQKENI. Between the trimmed V and J ends, which lost 2 bases and 4 bases, there was a span of 9 bases. The CDR3 reads CASSPMNGYEQYF. The CDR3 region has the DNA TGTGCCAGCTCACCAATGAACGGGTACGAGCAGTACTTC.

The chain has TRBV25-1 and TRBJ1-2; 7 nucleotides match TRBD1. With V trimmed by 6 bases and J by 3 bases, 7 bases remained unmatched. This CDR3 has 14 residues. Germline loops: CDR1 MGHDK, CDR2 SYGVNS. This chain's CDR3 is CASSPGQSYYGYTF. CDR3 nucleotides: TGTGCCAGCAGCCCGGGACAGTCCTACTATGGCTACACCTTC.

The chain has TRBV5-4 and TRBJ2-5; D is unresolved. V shed 1 base and J shed 0 bases, with 7 bases lying between them. The CDR3 contains 14 residues. CDR1 is SGHNT and CDR2 is YYREEE in the germline V gene (reference sequence). CDR3 in DNA: TGTGCCAGCAGCTTGCTTCGGTACCAAGAGACCCAGTACTTC. Residues: CASSLLRYQETQYF. Full variable domain (remainder filled in from reference TRBV5-4 and TRBJ2-5): ETGVTQSPTHLIKTRGQQVTLRCSSQSGHNTVSWYQQALGQGPQFIFQYYREEENGRGNFPPRFSGLQFPNYSSELNVNALELDDSALYLCASSLLRYQETQYFGPGTRLLVL.

This clone was observed once. The gene calls are TRBV30 and TRBJ2-1; 8 nucleotides agree with TRBD2. The junction had 9 bases not matched to a gene; V was cut back by 7 bases and J by 7 bases. The CDR3 covers 13 residues. Germline V CDR1 and CDR2: GTSNPN, SVGIG (reference sequence). CDR3: CASAGGPLNEQFF. CDR3 DNA sequence: TGTGCCTCCGCGGGGGGTCCGTTAAATGAGCAGTTCTTC.

The V gene is TRBV28, the J gene TRBJ2-5; TRBD2 matches 7 bases. CDR3 length: 14 amino acids. CDR1 MDHEN and CDR2 SYDVKM come from the germline V gene. The CDR3 spells CASAYLTSEETQYF. As DNA, the CDR3 is TGTGCTTCCGCATATCTTACTAGCGAAGAGACCCAGTACTTC.

The chain joins TRBV6-1 to TRBJ2-7, with TRBD1 identical over 10 bases. Germline assignment: CDR1 MNHNS and CDR2 SASEGT. V shed 4 bases and J 1 base; nucleotides not matched to a gene: 7. The CDR3 runs to 16 residues. CDR3 DNA sequence: TGTGCCAGCAGTGTCCCGGGACAGGGGATTTCCTACGAGCAGTACTTC. This gives the protein CASSVPGQGISYEQYF.

J is TRBJ1-5 and V is TRBV28; 7 bases are a match to TRBD1. The ends lost 2 bases at V and 7 bases at J; junction bases unmatched: 11. The CDR3 totals 16 residues. The germline CDR1 and CDR2 sequences are MDHEN and SYDVKM. The CDR3 sequence: CASSLTRQGGGQPQHF. In DNA form, the CDR3 reads TGTGCCAGCAGTTTAACGCGACAGGGAGGAGGACAGCCCCAGCATTTT.

In its sample, this clone was seen once. This CDR3 is CASSTQGAGTGELFF. The CDR3 region has the DNA TGTGCCAGTAGTACACAGGGGGCGGGCACCGGGGAGCTGTTTTTT. V gene TRBV19 combines with J gene TRBJ2-2; 9 bases match TRBD1. The germline gives CDR1 LNHDA, CDR2 SQIVND (reference sequence). The CDR3 consists of 15 residues. Germline trimming cut 4 bases from V and 4 bases from J; bases unmatched to any gene: 4. Full variable domain (remainder filled in from reference TRBV19 and TRBJ2-2): DGGITQSPKYLFRKEGQNVTLSCEQNLNHDAMYWYRQDPGQGLRLIYYSQIVNDFQKGDIAEGYSVSREKKESFPLTVTSAQKNPTAFYLCASSTQGAGTGELFFGEGSRLTVL.

The chain carries TRBV7-8 and TRBJ2-3; 10 bases align to TRBD1. After removal of 5 bases from V and 6 bases from J, the junction contained 11 bases not matched to a gene. The CDR3 extends over 16 amino acids. Germline V gene data show CDR1 as SGHVS and CDR2 as FQNEAQ. This CDR3 reads CASSPTGGVNWDTQYF. The CDR3 DNA follows: TGTGCCAGCAGCCCGACAGGGGGCGTGAATTGGGATACGCAGTATTTT.

V is TRBV2 and J is TRBJ2-4; D not resolved. Germline V gene lookup returns CDR1 SNHLY and CDR2 FYNNEI. With 7 bases removed from V and 2 bases from J, the gap between germline ends came to 15 bases. The CDR3 runs to 15 residues. CDR3 nucleotides: TGTGCCAGCACTCCGACACCCGGGTCCAAAAACATTCAGTACTTC. It translates to CASTPTPGSKNIQYF.

V gene TRBV25-1 combines with J gene TRBJ2-1; D might be TRBD2 (7 bases). V was shortened by 4 bases and J by 8 bases, with 21 bases between the two germline ends. The germline gives CDR1 MGHDK, CDR2 SYGVNS. This CDR3 spans 16 amino acids. The CDR3 loop is CASSVYLGGGPHEQFF. In DNA form, the CDR3 reads TGTGCCAGCAGTGTGTATCTGGGAGGGGGGCCTCATGAGCAGTTCTTC.

This rearrangement joins TRBV6-4 to TRBJ2-1; unclear D gene. The CDR3 loop spans 15 amino acids. With 5 bases removed from V and 1 base from J, the gap between germline ends came to 12 bases. CDR1 and CDR2 from the germline V gene are MRHNA and SNTAGT. The CDR3 loop reads CASSPNYGSYNEQFF. The DNA of the CDR3 is TGTGCCAGCAGTCCTAATTATGGGTCCTACAATGAGCAGTTCTTC.

The rearrangement joins TRBV30 to TRBJ1-6, with a possible D match to TRBD1 (5 bases). The CDR3 is made up of 17 amino acids. Germline CDR1 is GTSNPN and CDR2 is SVGIG (reference sequence). Trimming shortened V by 0 bases and J by 0 bases, and 12 bases separated the two germline ends. The CDR3 sequence: CAWSVWGGSSYNSPLHF. For the CDR3, the DNA is TGTGCCTGGAGTGTCTGGGGCGGAAGCTCCTATAATTCACCCCTCCACTTT.

The chain uses TRBV2 and TRBJ2-1; D is possibly TRBD2 (5 bases). Germline assignment: CDR1 SNHLY and CDR2 FYNNEI. The V end was cut by 6 bases, the J end by 10 bases, with 13 bases between. This CDR3 comprises 12 residues. The chain's CDR3 is CASSGEKAEQFF. The CDR3 DNA reads TGTGCCAGCAGCGGGGAGAAGGCAGAGCAGTTCTTC.

The V call is TRBV6-5, the J call TRBJ2-5; TRBD2 might be the D (5 bases). This CDR3 has 14 amino acids. CDR1 and CDR2 from the germline V gene are MNHEY and SVGAGI. V gave up 5 bases and J gave up 4 bases, with 14 bases separating them. The CDR3, as DNA: TGTGCCAGCAGTCGACCCGGAGGAGGAGAGACCCAGTACTTC. Amino acid sequence: CASSRPGGGETQYF.

V is TRBV2 and J is TRBJ2-4; D remains ambiguous. Germline V gene sequence: CDR1 SNHLY, CDR2 FYNNEI. This CDR3 contains 15 residues. Trimming left V 5 bases short and J 0 bases short, with 11 bases between. The DNA of the CDR3 is TGTGCCAGCAGTTATTACAGTCTAGCCAAAAACATTCAGTACTTC. Amino acids: CASSYYSLAKNIQYF.

CDR3 sequence reads: CASSPQGTGSHGYTF. The CDR3 DNA is TGTGCCAGCAGCCCTCAGGGGACAGGATCTCATGGCTACACCTTC. The chain couples TRBV21-1 to TRBJ1-2; TRBD1 is the table's D call and was not checked against the DNA. TRBV21-1 is labeled a pseudogene. This CDR3 has 15 residues.

The CDR3: CASSLGAGSSYEQYF. CDR3 coding DNA: TGCGCCAGCAGCTTGGGAGCAGGAAGCTCCTACGAGCAGTACTTC. V usage is TRBV5-1 and J usage is TRBJ2-7; D gene unclear. CDR1 and CDR2 (germline): SGHRS, YFSETQ. V was clipped by 0 bases and J by 0 bases, with 10 bases between them. CDR3 length: 15 amino acids.

The count of this clone is one. The chain has TRBV27 and TRBJ2-3; 9 bases match TRBD2. V trimming: 8 bases; J trimming: 4 bases; junction bases outside the gene matches: 10. CDR1 is MNHEY and CDR2 is SMNVEV in the germline V gene (reference sequence). The CDR3 is 15 amino acids. CDR3 region: CASRPAGGPPDTQYF. DNA for the CDR3: TGTGCCAGCCGGCCCGCGGGGGGGCCCCCAGATACGCAGTATTTT.

For this clone: The same CDR3 arises from other DNA sequences in this sample as well. The chain combines TRBV6-1 with TRBJ2-5, with D tentatively TRBD1 or TRBD2 (5 bases each). The V and J ends lost 2 bases and 5 bases respectively, with 12 bases between them. From germline, CDR1 is MNHNS and CDR2 SASEGT. CDR3 size: 14 residues. In DNA form, the CDR3 reads TGTGCCAGCAGTGAATCACGGGGCAGGGAGACCCAGTACTTC. It encodes CASSESRGRETQYF.

V is TRBV5-1 and J is TRBJ2-2; 8 bases match TRBD1. V shed 4 bases and J 7 bases; nucleotides not matched to a gene: 15. Per the germline V gene, CDR1 is SGHRS and CDR2 is YFSETQ. This CDR3 comprises 17 residues. Here the CDR3 DNA reads TGCGCCAGCAGCCCACGCCGGACAGGGTCCGAGGGCGGGGAGCTGTTTTTT. Translating gives CASSPRRTGSEGGELFF.

The rearrangement links TRBV28 to TRBJ2-7; a weak D match, TRBD2 (5 bases). Looked up from germline, CDR1 is MDHEN and CDR2 is SYDVKM. CDR3 length: 15 amino acids. The V end was cut by 2 bases, the J end by 7 bases, with 18 bases between. CDR3 sequence: CASSLPGMSSGEQYF. CDR3 nucleotides: TGTGCCAGCAGTTTACCGGGCATGAGTTCGGGAGAGCAGTACTTC.

In its sample, this clone was seen a few times. This chain connects TRBV5-6 to TRBJ2-5; 12 bases fit TRBD2. Trimming cost V 3 bases and J 1 base; bases outside gene matches: 4. The CDR3 has 16 residues. Per germline, CDR1 SGHDT and CDR2 YYEEEE. CDR3 coding DNA: TGTGCCAGCAGCTCCCTGACTAGCGGGGGCCAAGAGACCCAGTACTTC. This encodes CASSSLTSGGQETQYF.

The chain combines TRBV10-1 with TRBJ1-6; 8 nucleotides align to TRBD1. The CDR3 covers 15 residues. Germline V gives CDR1 WNHNN, CDR2 SYGVQD (reference sequence). Trimming took 1 base from V and 8 from J; bases not matched to a gene: 4. The CDR3 DNA reads TGCGCCAGCAGTGAGTGGACAGGGAATGATTCACCCCTCCACTTT. Protein product: CASSEWTGNDSPLHF.

The rearrangement links TRBV11-2 to TRBJ1-3; D may be TRBD1 (5 bases). Trimming cost V 1 base and J 0 bases, with 7 bases left between them. Per the germline V gene, CDR1 is SGHAT and CDR2 is FQNNGV. The CDR3 runs to 15 residues. The CDR3 nucleotides read TGTGCCAGCAGCTTAGGACAGAGCTCTGGAAACACCATATATTTT. Protein sequence: CASSLGQSSGNTIYF.

V usage is TRBV4-1 and J usage is TRBJ2-4, with TRBD2 identical over 7 bases. This CDR3 region has 17 residues. V lost 0 bases, J lost 0 bases, and 5 bases stayed unmatched. Looked up from germline, CDR1 is MGHRA and CDR2 is YSYEKL. CDR3 coding DNA: TGCGCCAGCAGCCAAGAGGGAGGGGTTCTAGCCAAAAACATTCAGTACTTC. This translates into CASSQEGGVLAKNIQYF.

The rearrangement uses TRBV6-6 and TRBJ2-3, with D perhaps TRBD2 (5 bases). Germline CDR1 reads MNHNY; CDR2 reads SVGAGI (reference sequence). CDR3 length: 15 residues. V was trimmed by 5 bases and J by 2 bases, leaving 14 bases between them. The CDR3 spells CASSGRAASTDTQYF. The CDR3, as DNA: TGTGCCAGCAGTGGGAGAGCGGCCTCCACAGATACGCAGTATTTT.

This clone was seen only a few times. The chain carries TRBV5-8 and TRBJ1-3, with 9 bases that match TRBD1. The J segment lost 4 bases and the V segment lost 4 bases, leaving 6 bases of the junction unmatched. The CDR3 consists of 15 residues. Germline V gives CDR1 SGHTS, CDR2 YDEGEE. CDR3: CASSPGQGVGNTIYF. The CDR3, as DNA: TGTGCCAGCAGCCCGGGACAGGGTGTCGGAAACACCATATATTTT.

The V gene is TRBV6-6, the J gene TRBJ1-4; D gene uncertain. This CDR3 contains 16 residues. In germline, CDR1 is MNHNY, CDR2 SVGAGI (reference sequence). Trimming cost V 7 bases and J 4 bases, with 19 bases left between them. The CDR3 reads CASTSTLGNSNEKLFF. The CDR3 DNA reads as TGTGCCAGCACCTCTACACTGGGGAACAGTAATGAAAAACTGTTTTTT.

The genes are TRBV10-2 and TRBJ1-5, with TRBD1 identical over 7 bases. J lost 2 bases, V lost 0 bases, and 16 bases had no gene match. CDR1 is WSHSY and CDR2 is SAAADI in the germline V gene. The CDR3 length is 20 residues. CDR3 in DNA: TGCGCCAGCAGTGAGTCGTGGAGACAGGGCTTCTCGGAGGGCAATCAGCCCCAGCATTTT. Translation: CASSESWRQGFSEGNQPQHF.